This T cell receptor (beta chain) was sequenced for a study of T cells in Graves' hyperthyroidism and ophthalmopathy. Study-wide findings and caveats: From stable hyperthyroidism, ophthalmopathy was set apart by a 13 V-J model. Most clonotypes that expanded in the thyroid above 0.001 also showed up in blood.

Looked up from germline, CDR1 is DFQATT and CDR2 is SNEGSKA (reference sequence). The CDR3 covers 14 residues. V gave up 3 bases and J gave up 6 bases; unmatched junction bases: 9. In regard to this clonotype: The antigen is not known.

A NOSPECS grade of at least 4, a Clinical Activity Score of at least 3 and duration under 3 months were recorded in ophthalmopathy patients. Uncontrolled infection, other autoimmune disease, pregnancy or lactation excluded patients. TCR beta CDR3 regions were amplified from RNA transcripts. First-round RT-PCR targeting the TCR CDR3 was performed with the HTBI primer set. TCRdb itself ran the multiplex PCR reads through MiXCR, one entry per CDR3 protein. The data contain under 40,000 distinct CDR3 sequences, 52% of them singletons. The chain combines TRBV20-1 with TRBJ2-3; 7 bases match TRBD1. The receptor was isolated from a woman between 35 and 50 years old with Graves' ophthalmopathy. The specimen sequenced was blood. The CDR3 DNA reads as TGCAGTGCTAGTTACCGGGACAGACCGGATACGCAGTATTTT. It specifies CSASYRDRPDTQYF.